This is a list of T cell receptor beta chains from one sample in a study of Graves' ophthalmopathy and Graves' hyperthyroidism. TCRdb fed the multiplex PCR reads into MiXCR, producing one record per CDR3 protein. Found here are 450,000 or so distinct CDR3 sequences, 14% of them singletons; the top ten hold about 10%. Specimen: blood. The source of these receptors is a young woman with Graves' ophthalmopathy. Both conserved end residues are part of each CDR3. A D gene is named only where the DNA matches it firmly. Not all rows give a size; the values are once, few, many and, for expanded clones, a class.

clone_size | j_call | d_call | v_call | cdr3_nt | cdr3_aa
many | TRBJ2-5 | TRBD1 | TRBV30 | TGTGCCTGGAGCTGGGACAGGGGCCGGGAGACCCAGTACTTC | CAWSWDRGRETQYF
many | TRBJ1-5 | . | TRBV2 | TGTGCCAGCAGGCTCGGGGAAAGCAATCAGCCCCAGCATTTT | CASRLGESNQPQHF
many | TRBJ2-2 | TRBD2 | TRBV6-2/TRBV6-3 | TGTGCCAGCAGTTACTCGAATGCGGGACTAGCGGGGCCCGCCGGGGAGCTGTTTTTT | CASSYSNAGLAGPAGELFF
many | TRBJ1-2 | . | TRBV10-3 | TGTGCCATCGCACCAGGGGAACGCGGCTACACCTTC | CAIAPGERGYTF
many | TRBJ2-7 | . | TRBV28 | TGTGCCAGCGACCCCGCGGGTCCCATCTACGAGCAGTACTTC | CASDPAGPIYEQYF
many | TRBJ1-6 | . | TRBV20-1 | TGCAGTGCTAGAGACCCCGCCTATAATTCACCCCTCCACTTT | CSARDPAYNSPLHF
many | TRBJ1-3 | . | TRBV7-9 | TGTGCCAGCAGACCGAGGGGAAACACCATATATTTT | CASRPRGNTIYF
many | TRBJ2-7 | . | TRBV10-1 | TGCGCCAGCAGTGAGAACCCAGGCTACGAGCAGTACTTC | CASSENPGYEQYF
many | TRBJ1-1 | . | TRBV7-9 | TGTGCCAGCAGCTCAGGGCCCACGGGCACTGAAGCTTTCTTT | CASSSGPTGTEAFF
many | TRBJ1-5 | TRBD1 | TRBV6-1 | TGTGCCAGCAGTGAGGGGACAGGGGGCAATCAGCCCCAGCATTTT | CASSEGTGGNQPQHF
. | TRBJ1-1 | . | TRBV28 | TGTGCCAGCAGTTTAGTTCGGATCACTGAAGCTTTCTTT | CASSLVRITEAFF
many | TRBJ1-2 | . | TRBV20-1 | TGCAGTGCTAGAGATGGTTGGGTCCGCTCGGGGGGCTACACCTTC | CSARDGWVRSGGYTF
few | TRBJ1-2 | . | TRBV30 | TGTGCCTGGGGGGGTCTCCTGAACAACTATGGCTACACCTTC | CAWGGLLNNYGYTF